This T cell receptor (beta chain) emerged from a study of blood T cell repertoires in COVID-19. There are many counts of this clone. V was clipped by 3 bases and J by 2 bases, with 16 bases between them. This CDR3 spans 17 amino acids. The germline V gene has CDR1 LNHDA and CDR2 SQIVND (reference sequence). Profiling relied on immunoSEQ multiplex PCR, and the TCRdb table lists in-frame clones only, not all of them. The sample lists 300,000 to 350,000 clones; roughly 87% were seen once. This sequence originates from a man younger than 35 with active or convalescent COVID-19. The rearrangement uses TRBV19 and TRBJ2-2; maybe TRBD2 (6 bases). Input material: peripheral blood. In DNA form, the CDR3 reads TGTGCCAGTAGTATTTTTGTGACCGGGACTAACACCGGGGAGCTGTTTTTT. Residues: CASSIFVTGTNTGELFF.